The clone carrying this T cell receptor beta chain turned up a few times. Its matching antigen is unknown. The data belong to a study of T cell responses to AZD1222 COVID-19 vaccine. Study-wide results and limits: Only five or six AZD1222 recipients tested seropositive at baseline.

The protocol was immunoSEQ multiplex PCR, while the TCRdb copy is restricted to in-frame clones and leaves out a portion. Altogether about 130,000 clones are present, 80% to 95% being singletons, with the ten largest covering about 3%. This receptor was obtained from an adult in good health. The specimen comprised peripheral blood, sampled on day 0 of AZD1222 vaccination.

CDR3 nucleotides: TGTGCCAGCAGCTTAGTCGGGACGTTGAACACTGAAGCTTTCTTT. It specifies CASSLVGTLNTEAFF. The chain couples TRBV7-9 to TRBJ1-1, with D possibly matching TRBD1 (5 bases). This CDR3 has 15 residues. Germline-derived CDR1 and CDR2 are SEHNR and FQNEAQ (reference sequence). The V gene lost 1 base and the J gene lost 0 bases, with 9 bases spanning the gap.